Listed below are T cell receptor beta chains from one sample, sequenced in a study of T cell repertoires in cytomegalovirus infection. TCRdb re-called the reads through MiXCR, storing one row per CDR3 protein. The sample lists almost 300,000 distinct CDR3 sequences, 8% to 10% seen once, with around 2.5% in the top ten. The sample comprised PBMCs. The receptors derive from a human donor in good health (CMV status not recorded). Some clones in this sample may be carry-over from other donors' samples. The CDR3 runs from the conserved cysteine through the conserved F or W. A D gene is named only where the DNA matches it firmly. Clone size is shown for a subset of rows, as once, few, many or a class of expanded clone.

abundance | d_gene | j_gene | len | v_gene | CDR3aa | CDR3nt
few | NA | TRBJ1-2 | 12 | TRBV2 | CASMARENGYTF | TGTGCCAGCATGGCCAGGGAGAATGGCTACACCTTC
NA | NA | TRBJ2-7 | 16 | TRBV25-1 | CASSEYFETKTYEQYF | TGTGCCAGCAGTGAATATTTCGAGACGAAAACCTACGAGCAGTACTTC
many | TRBD1 | TRBJ2-7 | 15 | TRBV29-1 | CSVDVPGTERYEQYF | TGCAGCGTTGACGTTCCGGGGACAGAACGCTACGAGCAGTACTTC
many | TRBD2 | TRBJ2-4 | 15 | TRBV7-2 | CASSPGLLAKNIQYF | TGTGCCAGCAGTCCGGGACTACTAGCCAAAAACATTCAGTACTTC
NA | TRBD2 | TRBJ2-1 | 16 | TRBV10-3 | CAISESRGGRYNEQFF | TGTGCCATCAGTGAGTCGCGGGGAGGGCGATACAATGAGCAGTTCTTC
many | NA | TRBJ2-2 | 14 | TRBV6-4 | CASSDGANTGELFF | TGTGCCAGCAGTGACGGGGCGAACACCGGGGAGCTGTTTTTT
many | NA | TRBJ1-2 | 14 | TRBV10-3 | CAISESSDNYGYTF | TGTGCCATCAGTGAGTCCTCAGATAACTATGGCTACACCTTC
many | NA | TRBJ2-3 | 15 | TRBV4-1 | CASSQVSGAGDTQYF | TGCGCCAGCAGCCAAGTCTCAGGGGCAGGAGATACGCAGTATTTT
many | NA | TRBJ2-1 | 14 | TRBV5-4 | CASSLIGLLDEQFF | TGTGCCAGCAGCTTGATCGGACTGTTGGATGAGCAGTTCTTC
many | NA | TRBJ2-2 | 16 | TRBV18 | CASSPALRGRTGELFF | TGTGCCAGCTCACCGGCCTTGAGAGGTCGTACCGGGGAGCTGTTTTTT
many | TRBD2 | TRBJ2-5 | 14 | TRBV28 | CASVGGGGMETQYF | TGTGCCAGCGTTGGCGGGGGGGGGATGGAGACCCAGTACTTC
many | NA | TRBJ2-5 | 16 | TRBV28 | CASSTAGRDFGETQYF | TGTGCCAGCAGTACCGCTGGCAGGGACTTTGGAGAGACCCAGTACTTC
NA | NA | TRBJ1-4 | 16 | TRBV19 | CASSIRGRLENEKLFF | TGTGCCAGTAGTATTAGGGGACGGCTGGAAAATGAAAAACTGTTTTTT
many | NA | TRBJ2-2 | 17 | TRBV7-9 | CASSPPGGAVNTGELFF | TGTGCCAGCAGCCCCCCAGGGGGGGCCGTAAACACCGGGGAGCTGTTTTTT
NA | NA | TRBJ2-3 | 9 | TRBV20-1 | CSAPDTQYF | TGCAGTGCGCCCGATACGCAGTATTTT
many | TRBD1 | TRBJ2-2 | 12 | TRBV6-2/TRBV6-3 | CASVGQGVELFF | TGTGCCAGTGTTGGACAGGGGGTTGAGCTGTTTTTT
many | NA | TRBJ2-1 | 12 | TRBV5-5 | CASSPQRVEQFF | TGTGCCAGCAGCCCCCAAAGGGTTGAGCAGTTCTTC
many | NA | TRBJ1-1 | 11 | TRBV29-1 | CSVTVTIEAFF | TGCAGCGTCACTGTGACAATTGAAGCTTTCTTT
NA | TRBD1 | TRBJ2-7 | 16 | TRBV5-4 | CASSLGPGQGAEEQYF | TGTGCCAGCAGCTTGGGTCCGGGACAGGGGGCGGAGGAGCAGTACTTC
many | NA | TRBJ1-1 | 15 | TRBV6-1 | CASSIQPRSDTEAFF | TGTGCCAGCAGTATCCAGCCCAGGTCAGACACTGAAGCTTTCTTT
many | NA | TRBJ1-1 | 16 | TRBV6-4 | CASMRVTRGFSTEAFF | TGTGCCAGCATGAGGGTAACCCGCGGGTTTAGCACTGAAGCTTTCTTT
NA | NA | TRBJ1-1 | 13 | TRBV29-1 | CSVLRGLGTEAFF | TGCAGCGTCCTCCGGGGTTTGGGCACTGAAGCTTTCTTT
NA | NA | TRBJ2-1 | 17 | TRBV9 | CASSVVAGTGHGDEQFF | TGTGCCAGCAGCGTAGTAGCCGGGACTGGACATGGGGATGAGCAGTTCTTC
NA | NA | TRBJ2-7 | 14 | TRBV4-2 | CASSQDDYTYEQYF | TGTGCCAGCAGCCAAGATGACTACACCTACGAGCAGTACTTC
many | TRBD1 | TRBJ2-6 | 16 | TRBV7-2 | CASKQGYISGANVLTF | TGTGCCAGCAAACAGGGGTATATCTCTGGGGCCAACGTCCTGACTTTC
many | NA | TRBJ2-2 | 15 | TRBV19 | CASSIMRMNTGELFF | TGTGCCAGTAGTATTATGCGGATGAACACCGGGGAGCTGTTTTTT
many | NA | TRBJ2-2 | 16 | TRBV28 | CASSWGRGHGAGELFF | TGTGCCAGCAGTTGGGGCCGGGGGCACGGGGCCGGGGAGCTGTTTTTT
many | TRBD1 | TRBJ2-2 | 16 | TRBV7-8 | CASSRWGQGNTGELFF | TGTGCCAGCAGCCGTTGGGGACAGGGTAACACCGGGGAGCTGTTTTTT
few | NA | TRBJ1-2 | 14 | TRBV23-1 | CASSQSVTPYGYTF | TGCGCCAGCAGTCAATCTGTTACACCCTATGGCTACACCTTC
NA | NA | TRBJ2-4 | 15 | TRBV27 | CASLKMGGAKNIQYF | TGTGCCAGCCTAAAGATGGGGGGCGCCAAAAACATTCAGTACTTC
many | NA | TRBJ1-1 | 18 | TRBV7-9 | CASSLRAPAWTANTEAFF | TGTGCCAGCAGCTTACGGGCCCCGGCCTGGACGGCCAACACTGAAGCTTTCTTT
many | NA | TRBJ2-7 | 13 | TRBV6-2/TRBV6-3 | CASSYSRNYEQYF | TGTGCCAGCAGTTACAGCCGGAACTACGAGCAGTACTTC
many | TRBD1 | TRBJ1-2 | 16 | TRBV6-2/TRBV6-3 | CASSYGQGTGVHGYTF | TGTGCCAGCAGTTACGGGCAAGGGACAGGGGTGCATGGCTACACCTTC
many | NA | TRBJ2-5 | 15 | TRBV24-1 | CATSRGTGQGETQYF | TGTGCCACCAGTAGAGGGACTGGGCAGGGAGAGACCCAGTACTTC
few | NA | TRBJ1-2 | 13 | TRBV29-1 | CSAVPAGVYGYTF | TGCAGCGCCGTCCCCGCCGGGGTCTATGGCTACACCTTC
many | NA | TRBJ1-1 | 14 | TRBV20-1 | CSAPRTVTNTEAFF | TGCAGTGCGCCTAGGACAGTGACGAACACTGAAGCTTTCTTT
NA | NA | TRBJ2-3 | 13 | TRBV4-3 | CASSQRVLDTQYF | TGCGCCAGCAGCCAGCGGGTCTTAGATACGCAGTATTTT
many | TRBD1 | TRBJ1-2 | 15 | TRBV28 | CASSLRDRAYYGYTF | TGTGCCAGCAGTTTAAGGGACAGAGCTTACTATGGCTACACCTTC
few | NA | TRBJ2-2 | 14 | TRBV14 | CASSQKRDTGELFF | TGTGCCAGCAGCCAAAAAAGGGACACCGGGGAGCTGTTTTTT
few | NA | TRBJ2-5 | 12 | TRBV29-1 | CSVEPTAETQYF | TGCAGCGTTGAGCCCACCGCGGAGACCCAGTACTTC
many | TRBD1 | TRBJ2-1 | 15 | TRBV6-2/TRBV6-3 | CASSSGTGSLNEQFF | TGTGCCAGCAGTTCCGGGACAGGGTCCCTCAATGAGCAGTTCTTC
many | TRBD1 | TRBJ2-1 | 17 | TRBV7-9 | CASSLAPGQGPYNEQFF | TGTGCCAGCAGCTTAGCGCCAGGACAGGGTCCCTACAATGAGCAGTTCTTC
few | NA | TRBJ1-3 | 14 | TRBV28 | CASKGQGGGNTIYF | TGTGCCAGCAAGGGGCAGGGAGGTGGAAACACCATATATTTT
many | NA | TRBJ1-2 | 12 | TRBV6-2/TRBV6-3 | CASSLQGFGYTF | TGTGCCAGCAGTTTACAGGGATTCGGCTACACCTTC
many | NA | TRBJ1-6 | 12 | TRBV6-6 | CASSYGGSPLHF | TGTGCCAGCAGTTACGGCGGTTCACCCCTCCACTTT
many | NA | TRBJ1-2 | 20 | TRBV5-6 | CASSRALPGAQLQTNYGYTF | TGTGCCAGCAGCCGGGCTCTACCGGGCGCACAACTCCAGACTAACTATGGCTACACCTTC
many | NA | TRBJ1-5 | 17 | TRBV28 | CASSLARGATTNQPQHF | TGTGCCAGCAGTTTAGCCCGCGGGGCTACAACCAATCAGCCCCAGCATTTT
NA | NA | TRBJ1-5 | 14 | TRBV9 | CASSFDALGQPQHF | TGTGCCAGCAGCTTCGACGCCCTGGGCCAGCCCCAGCATTTT
many | NA | TRBJ2-2 | 13 | TRBV11-3 | CASRQSNTGELFF | TGTGCCAGCCGACAGTCGAACACCGGGGAGCTGTTTTTT
many | TRBD1 | TRBJ2-6 | 19 | TRBV27 | CASSLAGTGVFSGANVLTF | TGTGCCAGCAGTTTAGCCGGGACAGGGGTATTCTCTGGGGCCAACGTCCTGACTTTC
many | TRBD2 | TRBJ2-1 | 17 | TRBV7-2 | CASSPRTSGASYNEQFF | TGTGCCAGCAGCCCACGGACTAGCGGGGCCTCCTACAATGAGCAGTTCTTC
NA | NA | TRBJ1-2 | 15 | TRBV13 | CASSLGARADYGYTF | TGTGCCAGCAGCTTAGGGGCTAGGGCGGACTATGGCTACACCTTC
few | TRBD2 | TRBJ2-5 | 15 | TRBV9 | CASSFRTSGGETQYF | TGTGCCAGCAGCTTCAGGACTAGCGGGGGGGAGACCCAGTACTTC